These T cell receptor beta chains were read from a single sample in a study of identical twins. TCRdb re-derived calls from the 5' RACE reads in MiXCR, one entry per CDR3 protein. Of approximately 620,000 distinct CDR3 sequences listed, 8.6% are singletons. The same sample was also used in a study of yellow fever vaccine responses in identical twins.

Sequenced sample: PBMCs. These receptors all stem from a woman under 30 in good health. Both conserved end residues are part of each CDR3.

V gene	J gene	CDR3 protein
TRBV20-1	TRBJ2-5	CSAPGVVQETQYF
TRBV12-3/TRBV12-4	TRBJ2-1	CASSPKRVQGAGEQFF
TRBV4-2	TRBJ2-6	CASSPQGSYSGANVLTF
TRBV20-1	TRBJ2-3	CSAFQGPQVAQYF
TRBV2	TRBJ2-3	CATGGISSTDTQYF
TRBV30	TRBJ2-1	CAWSKGVGYNEQFF
TRBV12-3/TRBV12-4	TRBJ2-1	CASSLASRTSGPINEQFF
TRBV20-1	TRBJ1-3	CSAREVGQPSSGNTIYF
TRBV11-2	TRBJ2-5	CASSLGDSYVQTQYF
TRBV10-3	TRBJ1-1	CAISHRGDLNTEAFF
TRBV20-1	TRBJ2-3	CSANPAAAPTDTQYF
TRBV29-1	TRBJ2-3	CSVVAGTGGTDTQYF
TRBV15	TRBJ2-7	CATSRDIADSYEQYF
TRBV6-1	TRBJ1-1	CANSLSLNTEAFF
TRBV9	TRBJ2-1	CASSVVRGGSNEQFF
TRBV27	TRBJ2-2	CASRTVSGNTGELFF
TRBV30	TRBJ2-7	CAWRKTGPRSYF
TRBV20-1	TRBJ2-7	CSANPWDRGFNEQYF
TRBV7-9	TRBJ2-7	CASRDRVVDEQYF
TRBV3-1	TRBJ2-1	CASSQANRGLHNEQFF
TRBV27	TRBJ1-5	CASRTQENHPQHF
TRBV28	TRBJ2-5	CASSRRLDSRQETQYF
TRBV20-1	TRBJ2-7	CSARDRNRVYEQYF
TRBV5-1	TRBJ2-1	CASSLTHNEQFF
TRBV7-2	TRBJ2-3	CASRTGTGGADTQYF
TRBV7-9	TRBJ2-1	CASSIQGAGSYNEQFF
TRBV15	TRBJ2-3	CATTRGDGDTQYF
TRBV7-2	TRBJ2-3	CASSTLTSGGPDTQYF
TRBV15	TRBJ1-4	CATSRVRRQGGEKLFF
TRBV11-2	TRBJ2-7	CASSLDPGVDYEQYF
TRBV4-1	TRBJ2-7	CASSPEGGAGGDEQYF
TRBV28	TRBJ1-1	CATVLMNTEAFF
TRBV11-1	TRBJ2-7	CASSPPIGTGAQYF
TRBV20-1	TRBJ2-4	CSARWRGLGGTKNIQYF
TRBV9	TRBJ1-3	CASSVAPDRAIENTIYF
TRBV7-2	TRBJ2-1	CASSSRGPQGHNEQFF